This TCR beta chain is from a study of CD8+ T cells in alopecia areata. Treatment meaning: oral pan-JAK inhibitor, 5-10 mg twice daily. The CDR3 is 17 amino acids. The germline gives CDR1 SEHNR, CDR2 FQNEAQ (reference sequence). The germline V and J ends were trimmed by 1 base and 1 base, with 16 bases remaining between them. Reverse transcription of extracted RNA yielded cDNA, which provided the sequencing template. Assay used: immunoSEQ multiplex PCR; TCRdb lists only in-frame clones, some missing. The table records over 100,000 clones, about three fifths of them present only once. The specimen was CD8+ T cells sorted from blood, collected at week 24, from a patient treated with tofacitinib. The chain has TRBV7-9 and TRBJ1-2; D may be TRBD1 (5 bases). The sequence was collected from a human donor with alopecia areata. CDR3 bases: TGTGCCAGCAGCTTAGATCTCAGGGCAGCGGATAACTATGGCTACACCTTC. This translates into CASSLDLRAADNYGYTF.